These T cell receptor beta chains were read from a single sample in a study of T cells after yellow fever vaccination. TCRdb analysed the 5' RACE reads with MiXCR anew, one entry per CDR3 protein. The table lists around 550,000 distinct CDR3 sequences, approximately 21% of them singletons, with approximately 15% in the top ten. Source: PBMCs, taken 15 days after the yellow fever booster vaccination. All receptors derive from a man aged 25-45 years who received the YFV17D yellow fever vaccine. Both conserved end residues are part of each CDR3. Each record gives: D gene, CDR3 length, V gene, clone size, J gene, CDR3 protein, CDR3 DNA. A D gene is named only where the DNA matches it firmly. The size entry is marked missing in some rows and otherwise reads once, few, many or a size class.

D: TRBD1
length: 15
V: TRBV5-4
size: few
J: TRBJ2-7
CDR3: CASSFIDRGADEQYF
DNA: TGTGCCAGCAGCTTTATCGACAGGGGGGCCGACGAGCAGTACTTC

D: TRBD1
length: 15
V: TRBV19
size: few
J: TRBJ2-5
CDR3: CAVSRDRGRQETQYF
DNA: TGTGCCGTTTCCCGGGACAGGGGGCGACAAGAGACCCAGTACTTC

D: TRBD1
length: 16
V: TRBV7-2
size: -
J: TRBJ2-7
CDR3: CASTTTLGQGAPEQYF
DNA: TGTGCCAGCACAACAACGCTGGGACAGGGGGCGCCTGAGCAGTACTTC

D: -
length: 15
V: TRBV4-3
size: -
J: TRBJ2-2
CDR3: CASSQDGLGVGELFF
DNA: TGCGCCAGCAGCCAAGATGGGCTAGGGGTCGGGGAGCTGTTTTTT

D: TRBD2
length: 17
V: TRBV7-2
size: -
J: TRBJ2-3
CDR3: CASSSGTSGISTDTQYF
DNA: TGTGCCAGCAGCTCAGGGACTAGCGGGATAAGCACAGATACGCAGTATTTT

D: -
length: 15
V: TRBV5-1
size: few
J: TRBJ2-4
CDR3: CASSPPDGRGNIQYF
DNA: TGCGCCAGCAGCCCGCCGGACGGACGTGGGAACATTCAGTACTTC

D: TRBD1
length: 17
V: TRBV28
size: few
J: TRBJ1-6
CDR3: CASSLHPGTGINSPLHF
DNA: TGTGCCAGCAGTTTACACCCAGGGACAGGGATTAATTCACCCCTCCACTTT

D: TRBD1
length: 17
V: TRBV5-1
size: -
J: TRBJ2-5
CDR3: CASSPGQGAHLLETQYF
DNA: TGCGCCAGCAGCCCTGGACAGGGGGCGCACTTATTGGAGACCCAGTACTTC

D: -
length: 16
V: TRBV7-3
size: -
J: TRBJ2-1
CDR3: CASSSPGTYSYNEQFF
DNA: TGTGCCAGCAGCAGTCCCGGGACATACTCCTACAATGAGCAGTTCTTC

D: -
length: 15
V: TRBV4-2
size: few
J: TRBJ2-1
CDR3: CASSRGRISYNEQFF
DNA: TGTGCCAGCAGCCGAGGGCGGATCTCCTACAATGAGCAGTTCTTC

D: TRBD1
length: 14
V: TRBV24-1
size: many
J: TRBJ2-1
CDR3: CATTGTDLNNEQFF
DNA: TGTGCCACCACCGGGACAGACCTAAACAATGAGCAGTTCTTC

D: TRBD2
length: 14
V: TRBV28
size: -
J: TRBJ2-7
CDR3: CASPKSGSSYEQYF
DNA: TGTGCCAGCCCAAAAAGCGGGAGTTCCTACGAGCAGTACTTC

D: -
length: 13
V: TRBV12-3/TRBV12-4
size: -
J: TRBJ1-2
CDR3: CASSFLTNYGYTF
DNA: TGTGCCAGCAGTTTCCTCACCAACTATGGCTACACCTTC

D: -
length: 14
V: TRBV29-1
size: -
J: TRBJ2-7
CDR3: CSVEKPGGYYEQYF
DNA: TGCAGCGTTGAAAAACCAGGCGGGTACTACGAGCAGTACTTC

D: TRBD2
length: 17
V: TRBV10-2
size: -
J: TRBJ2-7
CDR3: CASGDSGTSYSVYEQYF
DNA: TGCGCCAGCGGGGATAGCGGGACGTCGTATTCGGTCTACGAGCAGTACTTC

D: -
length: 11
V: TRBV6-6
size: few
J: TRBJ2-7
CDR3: CASSSHHEQYF
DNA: TGTGCCAGCAGTTCGCACCACGAGCAGTACTTC

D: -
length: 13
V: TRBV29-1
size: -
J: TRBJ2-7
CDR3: CSVAGGNAYEQYF
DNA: TGCAGCGTTGCAGGCGGGAACGCCTACGAGCAGTACTTC

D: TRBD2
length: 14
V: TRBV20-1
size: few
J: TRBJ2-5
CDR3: CSATTSGILETQYF
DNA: TGCAGTGCTACGACTAGCGGGATTTTAGAGACCCAGTACTTC

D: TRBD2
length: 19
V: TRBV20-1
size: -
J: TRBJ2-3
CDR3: CSAPDGVAGRSISTDTQYF
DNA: TGCAGTGCTCCTGACGGGGTAGCGGGAAGATCAATAAGCACAGATACGCAGTATTTT

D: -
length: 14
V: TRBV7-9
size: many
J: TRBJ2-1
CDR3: CASSLLARYNEQFF
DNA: TGTGCCAGCAGCTTACTTGCCAGATACAATGAGCAGTTCTTC

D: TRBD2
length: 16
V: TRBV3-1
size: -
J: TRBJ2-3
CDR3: CASRGRLAGRGDTQYF
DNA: TGTGCCAGCAGGGGTAGACTAGCGGGACGAGGAGATACGCAGTATTTT

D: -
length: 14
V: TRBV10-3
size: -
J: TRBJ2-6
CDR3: CAISLGVEANVLTF
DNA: TGTGCCATCAGTCTGGGGGTGGAGGCCAACGTCCTGACTTTC

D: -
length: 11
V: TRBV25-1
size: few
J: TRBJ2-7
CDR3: CASSDYYEQYF
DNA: TGTGCCAGCAGTGACTACTACGAGCAGTACTTC

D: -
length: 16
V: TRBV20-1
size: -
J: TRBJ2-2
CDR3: CSARDTAGLGTGELFF
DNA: TGCAGTGCTAGAGATACGGCAGGGCTGGGAACCGGGGAGCTGTTTTTT

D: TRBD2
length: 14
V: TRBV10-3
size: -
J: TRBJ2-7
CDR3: CAIKAASGTYEQYF
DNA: TGTGCCATCAAGGCCGCTAGCGGTACCTACGAGCAGTACTTC

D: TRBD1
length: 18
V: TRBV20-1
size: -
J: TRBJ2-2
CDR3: CSATPPLGDRGAGGELFF
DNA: TGCAGTGCTACCCCCCCTCTGGGGGACAGGGGCGCGGGCGGGGAGCTGTTTTTT

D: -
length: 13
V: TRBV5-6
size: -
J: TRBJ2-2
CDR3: CASSLDYPGELFF
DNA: TGTGCCAGCAGCCTTGACTATCCCGGGGAGCTGTTTTTT

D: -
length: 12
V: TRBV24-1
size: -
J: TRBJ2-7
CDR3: CATTERGYEQYF
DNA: TGTGCCACCACCGAAAGAGGCTACGAGCAGTACTTC

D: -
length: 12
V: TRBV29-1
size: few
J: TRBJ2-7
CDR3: CSVRDPWYEQYF
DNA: TGCAGCGTTAGGGATCCCTGGTACGAGCAGTACTTC

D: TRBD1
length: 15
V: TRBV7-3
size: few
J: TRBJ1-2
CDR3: CASSAGTGNNYGYTF
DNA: TGTGCCAGCAGCGCCGGGACAGGGAATAACTATGGCTACACCTTC

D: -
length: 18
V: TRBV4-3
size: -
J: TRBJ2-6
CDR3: CASSTQGGSGSGANVLTF
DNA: TGCGCCAGCAGCACCCAGGGGGGCAGCGGTTCTGGGGCCAACGTCCTGACTTTC

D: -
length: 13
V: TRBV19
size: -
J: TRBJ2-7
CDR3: CASSLTWEGEQYF
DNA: TGTGCCAGTAGCTTGACTTGGGAAGGCGAGCAGTACTTC

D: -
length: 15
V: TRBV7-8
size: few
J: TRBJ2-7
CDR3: CASSLAMAASYEQYF
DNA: TGTGCCAGCAGCTTAGCCATGGCTGCCTCCTACGAGCAGTACTTC

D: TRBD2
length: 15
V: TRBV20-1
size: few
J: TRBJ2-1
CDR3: CSASHGTSGTGIGFF
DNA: TGCAGTGCTAGCCACGGGACTAGCGGGACGGGGATCGGGTTCTTC

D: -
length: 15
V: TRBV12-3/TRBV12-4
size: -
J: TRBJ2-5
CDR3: CASTTLEEIQETQYF
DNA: TGTGCCAGCACCACCCTGGAGGAGATTCAAGAGACCCAGTACTTC

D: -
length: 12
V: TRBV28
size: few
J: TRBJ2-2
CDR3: CASSVTTGELFF
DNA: TGTGCCAGCAGTGTCACGACCGGGGAGCTGTTTTTT

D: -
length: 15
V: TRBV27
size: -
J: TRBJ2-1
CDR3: CASKSLGSPFNEQFF
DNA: TGTGCCAGCAAGTCACTCGGTAGTCCCTTCAATGAGCAGTTCTTC

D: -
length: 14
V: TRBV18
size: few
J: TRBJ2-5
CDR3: CASSLRDLGETQYF
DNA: TGTGCCAGCTCACTCCGAGACTTGGGGGAGACCCAGTACTTC

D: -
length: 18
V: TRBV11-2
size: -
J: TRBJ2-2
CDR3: CASSARLIRGGDTGELFF
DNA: TGTGCCAGCAGCGCGCGGCTTATTAGGGGTGGGGACACCGGGGAGCTGTTTTTT

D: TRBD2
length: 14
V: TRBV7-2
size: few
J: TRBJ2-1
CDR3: CASSSSSGGGEQFF
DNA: TGTGCCAGCAGCTCTTCTAGCGGGGGTGGTGAGCAGTTCTTC

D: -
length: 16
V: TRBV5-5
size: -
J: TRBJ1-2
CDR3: CASSFKGLDHRYGYTF
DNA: TGTGCCAGCAGCTTTAAAGGCCTGGATCATCGCTATGGCTACACCTTC

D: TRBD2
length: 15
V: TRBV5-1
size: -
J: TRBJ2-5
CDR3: CASSPPRVAGETQYF
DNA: TGCGCCAGCAGCCCCCCCCGAGTAGCGGGAGAGACCCAGTACTTC

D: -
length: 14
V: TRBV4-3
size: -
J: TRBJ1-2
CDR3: CASSQAGGGWGYTF
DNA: TGCGCCAGCAGCCAAGCCGGCGGGGGCTGGGGCTACACCTTC

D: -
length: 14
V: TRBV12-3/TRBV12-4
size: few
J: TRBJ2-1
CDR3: CASSRGAGNNEQFF
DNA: TGTGCTTCTTCCCGCGGGGCGGGGAACAATGAGCAGTTCTTC

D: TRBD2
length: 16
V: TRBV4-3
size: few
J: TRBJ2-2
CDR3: CASSQGLALNTGELFF
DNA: TGCGCCAGCAGCCAAGGACTAGCACTGAACACCGGGGAGCTGTTTTTT

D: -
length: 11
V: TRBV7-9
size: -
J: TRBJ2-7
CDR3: CASSFEEDKNF
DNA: TGTGCCAGCAGCTTTGAAGAAGATAAGAACTTC

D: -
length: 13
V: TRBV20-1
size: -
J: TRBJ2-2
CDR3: CSLQRRFTGELFF
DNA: TGCAGCCTCCAGCGGAGATTCACCGGGGAGCTGTTTTTT

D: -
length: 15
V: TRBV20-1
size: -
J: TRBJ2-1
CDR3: CNASQLMSSYNEQFF
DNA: TGCAATGCTAGTCAGCTTATGAGCTCCTACAATGAGCAGTTCTTC

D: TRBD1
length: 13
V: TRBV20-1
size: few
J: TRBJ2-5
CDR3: CSAPDRSGETQYF
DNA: TGCAGTGCTCCGGACAGGTCTGGTGAGACCCAGTACTTC

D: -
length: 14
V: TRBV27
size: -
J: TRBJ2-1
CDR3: CASSLSLPGNEQFF
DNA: TGTGCCAGCAGCCTCTCCCTCCCGGGGAATGAGCAGTTCTTC

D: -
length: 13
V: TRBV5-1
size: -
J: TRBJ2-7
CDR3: CASSLRVAYEQYF
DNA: TGCGCCAGCAGCTTAAGGGTAGCCTACGAGCAGTACTTC